The present T cell receptor (beta chain) was sequenced within a study of CD8 T cells in ankylosing spondylitis. Study results and caveats: Earlier literature documents some of the motif variants in reactive arthritis synovial fluid and blood. Relatively rare in peripheral blood, disease-linked clones were also CD8+. A motif of 7 to 9 highly homologous TCR beta variants was seen as apparently characteristic of ankylosing spondylitis blood.

V was cut by 1 base and J by 5 bases, with 8 bases left in between. Germline values: CDR1 SEHNR, CDR2 FQNEAQ (reference sequence). The CDR3 spans 13 residues. This clonotype was recorded many times. Antigen: not known. Quantitative 5'-RACE was performed with molecular barcodes, and it yielded the TCR beta libraries. One entry per CDR3 protein results from TCRdb running MiXCR on the 5' RACE reads. The sample has 250,000 or so distinct CDR3 sequences; 15% to 20% are singletons. Material for sequencing was blood, either unsorted or a sorted T cell fraction (not recorded which). This chain joins TRBV7-9 and TRBJ2-5; D unresolved. The clonotype comes from a male donor with ankylosing spondylitis or in good health (not recorded which). The DNA of the CDR3 is TGTGCCAGCAGCTTAGTACTGCGGGAGACCCAGTACTTC. Residues: CASSLVLRETQYF.